The present T cell receptor (beta chain) was sequenced within a study of tumor and adjacent non-tumor tissue in lung cancer. Findings of the study overall: Tumor repertoires had a smaller top 100 clone share than normal lung.

The CDR3 contains 13 residues. The germline V gene has CDR1 SQVTM and CDR2 ANQGSEA. TCRbeta libraries were built with three rounds of nested PCR, modified from ARM-PCR. A single record per CDR3 protein comes from TCRdb applying MiXCR to the multiplex PCR reads. The table includes roughly 81,000 distinct CDR3 sequences, roughly three fifths detected once. RNA was extracted from bulk tissue without any cell sorting. Newly diagnosed lung cancer patients had thoracic surgery in China, August–late 2014, without prior chemotherapy. Comments on this clonotype: The antigen is undetermined. A junction boundary mismatches the germline segment, possibly from a read error.

The source is a man between 65 and 85 years old with non-small cell lung cancer. V gene TRBV29-1 combines with J gene TRBJ2-7; TRBD2 might be the D (6 bases). The source material was lung tumor tissue. The CDR3 is CSVRKGTVYEHYF. CDR3 coding DNA: TGCAGCGTTAGGAAAGGGACTGTCTACGAGCACTACTTC.